The 26 T cell receptor beta chains presented below share a single source sample, sequenced in a study of shared clonotypes between healthy human individuals. TCRdb keeps only in-frame clones here, not all; method: immunoSEQ multiplex PCR. The sample lists a few million clones, about 92% seen once, with under 0.45% in the top ten. The sequenced material came from naive CD4+ T cells from PBMCs. Specified subset: CD45RA+ positively selected. The receptor set was obtained from a man younger than 35 in good health. Some clones in this sample may be carry-over from other donors' samples.

This chain joins TRBV10-3 and TRBJ2-7; 7 bases match TRBD2. The germline V gene encodes CDR1 ENHRY and CDR2 SYGVKD. CDR3 length equals 14 residues. Losses at the gene ends were 4 bases for V and 2 bases for J; bases not matched to a gene: 5. DNA of the CDR3: TGTGCCATCAGTGGAACGGGAGGCACCTACGAGCAGTACTTC. This gives the protein CAISGTGGTYEQYF.

V and J are TRBV14 and TRBJ1-4; D ambiguous. Trimming stripped 4 bases from V and 3 bases from J, with 12 bases between. CDR3 size: 15 residues. Germline loops: CDR1 SGHDN, CDR2 FVKESK. CDR3 sequence reads: CASSPGRASNEKLFF. For the CDR3, the DNA is TGTGCCAGCAGCCCCGGAAGGGCCTCTAATGAAAAACTGTTTTTT.

The rearrangement links TRBV25-1 to TRBJ2-7, with D perhaps matching TRBD1 (5 bases). V was cut by 4 bases and J by 1 base, with 14 bases left in between. This CDR3 has 15 amino acids. Germline-derived CDR1 and CDR2 are MGHDK and SYGVNS. The CDR3 here is CASSVPGSSSYEQYF. The CDR3 bases are TGTGCCAGCAGTGTACCAGGGTCCAGTTCCTACGAGCAGTACTTC.

V is TRBV11-3 and J is TRBJ2-2, with TRBD2 matching over 7 bases. The germline V gene encodes CDR1 SGHNT and CDR2 YENEEA. CDR3 size: 12 residues. V lost 8 bases, J lost 6 bases, and 3 bases stayed unmatched. The CDR3, as DNA: TGTGCCAGCGCTAGCGGAGCCGGGGAGCTGTTTTTT. It specifies CASASGAGELFF.

CDR3 bases: TGTGCCAGCAGTTACGCTTGGACAGTTGTAGCCTACGAGCAGTACTTC. It specifies CASSYAWTVVAYEQYF. The rearrangement uses TRBV6-6 and TRBJ2-7, with D perhaps TRBD1 (6 bases). CDR1 is MNHNY, CDR2 SVGAGI, per germline (reference sequence). V was clipped by 2 bases and J by 2 bases, with 16 bases between them. This CDR3 is built from 16 residues.

V and J are TRBV5-6 and TRBJ2-2; TRBD1 aligns across 7 bases. CDR1 is SGHDT, CDR2 YYEEEE, per germline. V gave up 7 bases and J gave up 7 bases; unmatched junction bases: 13. This CDR3 spans 15 amino acids. This CDR3 reads CASGAWDRDLGELFF. The CDR3 coding sequence is TGTGCCAGCGGGGCCTGGGACAGAGACCTCGGGGAGCTGTTTTTT.

This clone was seen once. The chain couples TRBV27 to TRBJ1-2; 7 nucleotides match TRBD1. With 5 bases clipped from V and 4 bases from J, the junction kept 10 bases outside the gene matches. Germline CDR1 is MNHEY and CDR2 is SMNVEV (reference sequence). The CDR3 has 15 residues. CDR3 protein: CASSPEPRGGYGYTF. In nucleotides, the CDR3 is TGTGCCAGCAGTCCGGAACCCAGGGGGGGCTATGGCTACACCTTC.

The chain joins TRBV9 to TRBJ1-6; D ambiguous. In germline, CDR1 is SGDLS, CDR2 YYNGEE. There are 15 residues in the CDR3. V was cut by 0 bases and J by 5 bases, with 9 bases left in between. CDR3 sequence reads: CASSVGARNNSPLHF. Here the CDR3 DNA reads TGTGCCAGCAGCGTAGGGGCCAGAAATAATTCACCCCTCCACTTT.

CDR3 DNA: TGTGCCAGCAGCTCGCTAGCGGGATCGGCCACCGGGGAGCTGTTTTTT. It codes for CASSSLAGSATGELFF. V is TRBV9 and J is TRBJ2-2, with 9 bases lining up with TRBD2. This CDR3 contains 16 residues. V shed 4 bases, J shed 4 bases, and the junction held 8 bases outside the gene matches. In germline, CDR1 is SGDLS, CDR2 YYNGEE.

This clone was picked up one time. CDR3 sequence (DNA): TGTGCCAGCAGTGAAGTCCTCTACGAGCAGTACTTC. It yields the protein CASSEVLYEQYF. V is TRBV6-1 and J is TRBJ2-7, with D uncertain. Looked up from germline, CDR1 is MNHNS and CDR2 is SASEGT. The V end was cut by 1 base, the J end by 3 bases, with 4 bases between. The CDR3 totals 12 residues.

The chain combines TRBV18 with TRBJ2-5; the D is unclear. The CDR3 runs to 11 residues. The ends were cut back, 6 bases at V and 5 bases at J, with 7 bases in the middle. Germline CDR1 reads KGHSH; CDR2 reads LQKENI. The CDR3 spells CASSGFETQYF. The CDR3 DNA sequence: TGTGCCAGCTCGGGATTTGAGACCCAGTACTTC. The entire variable domain, with the rest obtained from reference TRBV18 and TRBJ2-5, is as follows: NAGVMQNPRHLVRRRGQEARLRCSPMKGHSHVYWYRQLPEEGLKFMVYLQKENIIDESGMPKERFSAEFPKEGPSILRIQQVVRGDSAAYFCASSGFETQYFGPGTRLLVL.

The chain has TRBV18 and TRBJ2-3; D is ambiguous. There are 16 residues in the CDR3. Trimming took 2 bases from V and 5 from J, leaving 17 bases between them. CDR1 and CDR2 (germline): KGHSH, LQKENI. The CDR3 here is CASSPTLGAGGDTQYF. The CDR3 DNA sequence: TGTGCCAGCTCACCAACTCTCGGAGCCGGTGGAGATACGCAGTATTTT.

The J gene is TRBJ2-1, the V gene TRBV19; no definite D call. The CDR3 runs 13 residues. CDR1 is LNHDA, CDR2 SQIVND, per germline (reference sequence). V gave up 3 bases and J gave up 8 bases, with 11 bases separating them. The CDR3 region has the DNA TGTGCCAGTAGTATGGAGTGGGGATATGAGCAGTTCTTC. This translates into CASSMEWGYEQFF.

This sequence joins TRBV5-6 and TRBJ2-4; TRBD2 aligns across 13 bases. This CDR3 has 15 amino acids. The V gene's germline CDR1 is SGHDT and CDR2 YYEEEE. Germline trimming cut 5 bases from V and 8 bases from J; bases unmatched to any gene: 7. CDR3 loop: CASRMWTSGSYIQYF. The CDR3 DNA sequence: TGTGCCAGCAGAATGTGGACTAGCGGGAGTTACATTCAGTACTTC.

The chain is built from TRBV18 and TRBJ1-2; D is ambiguous. Germline CDR1 is KGHSH and CDR2 is LQKENI. The length of the CDR3 is 14 residues. The germline V and J ends were trimmed by 3 bases and 10 bases, with 18 bases remaining between them. CDR3 region: CASSPGPKSTLYTF. The CDR3 DNA reads as TGTGCCAGCTCACCCGGGCCTAAGAGTACTCTCTACACCTTC.

This chain joins TRBV28 and TRBJ1-5, with D unresolved. This CDR3 is 13 amino acids long. The V gene lost 6 bases and the J gene lost 3 bases, with 9 bases spanning the gap. Germline V gives CDR1 MDHEN, CDR2 SYDVKM. This chain's CDR3 is CASRVQTNQPQHF. As DNA, the CDR3 is TGTGCCAGCAGGGTCCAAACCAATCAGCCCCAGCATTTT.

The chain recombines TRBV28 with TRBJ2-7; perhaps TRBD2 as D (7 bases). The V end was cut by 6 bases, the J end by 5 bases, with 23 bases between. Per the germline V gene, CDR1 is MDHEN and CDR2 is SYDVKM. This CDR3 is built from 16 residues. CDR3 coding DNA: TGTGCCAGCAGGACCTCCTGGGGCAGGGGAGGGGACGAGCAGTACTTC. Protein: CASRTSWGRGGDEQYF. Variable domain in full (rest from reference TRBV28 and TRBJ2-7): DVKVTQSSRYLVKRTGEKVFLECVQDMDHENMFWYRQDPGLGLRLIYFSYDVKMKEKGDIPEGYSVSREKKERFSLILESASTNQTSMYLCASRTSWGRGGDEQYFGPGTRLTVT.

A word on this clone: Other DNA sequences of this sample code for an identical CDR3. The chain recombines TRBV6-6 with TRBJ2-7; possibly TRBD1 for D (6 bases). CDR1 is MNHNY, CDR2 SVGAGI, per germline (reference sequence). The CDR3 length is 14 residues. V lost 5 bases and J lost 2, with 13 bases in between. CDR3 DNA: TGTGCCAGCAGTCCGGGACAAGGTACCTACGAGCAGTACTTC. Protein: CASSPGQGTYEQYF.

This clone was seen just once. The V call is TRBV5-1, the J call TRBJ2-5; weak D call: TRBD2 (6 bases). Germline V gene data show CDR1 as SGHRS and CDR2 as YFSETQ. The CDR3 consists of 14 residues. Trimming cost V 7 bases and J 5 bases, with 18 bases left between them. CDR3 nucleotides: TGCGCCAGCTCTGCCGGGACTGTGGGGGAGACCCAGTACTTC. Residues: CASSAGTVGETQYF.

This rearrangement joins TRBV5-4 to TRBJ2-5, with a weak D call TRBD2 (5 bases). V was cut by 0 bases and J by 5 bases, with 14 bases left in between. The germline V gene encodes CDR1 SGHNT and CDR2 YYREEE (reference sequence). The CDR3 spans 15 residues. The CDR3 nucleotides read TGTGCCAGCAGCTTGGCCCGAAATAGCGCGGAGACCCAGTACTTC. Protein product: CASSLARNSAETQYF.

The chain joins TRBV28 to TRBJ1-2; D is possibly TRBD1 (5 bases). V was shortened by 1 base and J by 7 bases, with 16 bases between the two germline ends. The CDR3 consists of 15 residues. Germline CDR1 is MDHEN and CDR2 is SYDVKM. The CDR3 nucleotides are TGTGCCAGCAGTTTATCAGACAGACGAGCGGCTGGCTACACCTTC. Encoded protein: CASSLSDRRAAGYTF.

The rearrangement uses TRBV9 and TRBJ2-5, with 7 nucleotides matching TRBD2. After removal of 2 bases from V and 4 bases from J, the junction contained 5 bases not matched to a gene. From germline, CDR1 is SGDLS and CDR2 YYNGEE. The CDR3 consists of 14 residues. For the CDR3, the DNA is TGTGCCAGCAGCGTCTTTGGGGAGGGAGAGACCCAGTACTTC. Protein: CASSVFGEGETQYF.

With respect to this clone: A read error may account for a junction end that differs from germline. The J gene is TRBJ1-1, the V gene TRBV15; 11 bases are shared with TRBD1. CDR1 is LNHNV and CDR2 is YYDKDF in the germline V gene (reference sequence). This CDR3 spans 12 amino acids. The CDR3 DNA reads as TGTGCCACCAGCAGGGACAGGGGGCGCGTTATCTTT. Translating gives CATSRDRGRVIF.

The chain recombines TRBV28 with TRBJ1-5; D ambiguous. The CDR3 covers 12 residues. With 9 bases removed from V and 8 bases from J, the gap between germline ends came to 14 bases. Germline V CDR1 and CDR2: MDHEN, SYDVKM. CDR3 residues: CASRGRYEPQHF. CDR3 coding DNA: TGTGCCAGTAGAGGCAGGTATGAGCCCCAGCATTTT.

The chain carries TRBV28 and TRBJ2-3; a possible D gene is TRBD2 (6 bases). Germline CDR1 is MDHEN and CDR2 is SYDVKM. The CDR3 runs 15 residues. The V end was cut by 6 bases, the J end by 3 bases, with 16 bases between. CDR3 loop: CASRYSEGGTDTQYF. DNA of the CDR3: TGTGCCAGCAGATATAGCGAAGGAGGGACAGATACGCAGTATTTT.

The chain combines TRBV7-2 with TRBJ2-7; 8 bases match TRBD1. The CDR3 is 16 amino acids. The V and J ends lost 5 bases and 5 bases, in that order; junction bases with no gene match: 14. CDR1 and CDR2 (germline): SGHTA, FQGNSA. The CDR3 DNA reads TGTGCCAGCAGCCAAGGGGTGGGGACAGGTCACGACGAGCAGTACTTC. It translates to CASSQGVGTGHDEQYF.